This is a list of T cell receptor beta chains from one sample in a study of draining lymph node invasion in breast cancer. TCRdb called the bulk RNA-seq reads again in MiXCR, with one record for every CDR3 protein. The table includes about 1,300 distinct CDR3 sequences, 63% detected once. Sequences were obtained from sorted memory CD4+ effector T cells from the tumor. The origin of the receptors is a female donor with luminal breast cancer. The CDR3 runs from the conserved cysteine through the conserved F or W. D genes are given only for firm matches. Clone size is shown for a subset of rows, as once, few, many or a class of expanded clone.

J: TRBJ2-5
size: once
D: .
V: TRBV5-1
CDR3: CASTAGTRQETQYF
DNA: TGCGCCAGCACGGCCGGGACACGCCAAGAGACCCAGTACTTC

J: TRBJ2-7
size: .
D: .
V: TRBV3-1
CDR3: CASSGSYEQYF
DNA: TGTGCCAGCAGTGGCTCCTACGAGCAGTACTTC

J: TRBJ1-2
size: few
D: .
V: TRBV10-2
CDR3: CASSGAGNYGYTF
DNA: TGCGCCAGCAGTGGCGCAGGGAACTATGGCTACACCTTC

J: TRBJ1-2
size: .
D: .
V: TRBV29-1
CDR3: CGVEDHSGLGYTF
DNA: TGCGGCGTTGAAGATCATAGCGGGTTAGGCTACACCTTC

J: TRBJ2-2
size: few
D: .
V: TRBV25-1
CDR3: CASTPLGDGPNTGELFF
DNA: TGTGCCAGCACCCCCCTCGGGGACGGTCCGAACACCGGGGAGCTGTTTTTT

J: TRBJ1-4
size: .
D: .
V: TRBV3-1
CDR3: CASSQDPVTFLNEKLFF
DNA: TGTGCCAGCAGCCAAGACCCGGTGACCTTTCTTAATGAAAAACTGTTTTTT

J: TRBJ2-1
size: .
D: .
V: TRBV20-1
CDR3: CSAPAKTNEQFF
DNA: TGCAGTGCCCCGGCTAAGACTAATGAGCAGTTCTTC

J: TRBJ1-1
size: .
D: .
V: TRBV9
CDR3: CASRPEGRVTEAFF
DNA: TGTGCCAGCAGACCAGAGGGAAGGGTTACTGAAGCTTTCTTT

J: TRBJ2-6
size: few
D: TRBD1
V: TRBV24-1
CDR3: CATSDPDRVRTGANVLTF
DNA: TGTGCCACCAGTGATCCGGACAGGGTTAGAACTGGGGCCAACGTCCTGACTTTC

J: TRBJ1-2
size: few
D: .
V: TRBV20-1
CDR3: CSASSGDYNYGYTF
DNA: TGCAGTGCCAGCTCGGGAGATTATAACTATGGCTACACCTTC

J: TRBJ1-5
size: few
D: .
V: TRBV24-1
CDR3: CATSEQGWRQPQHF
DNA: TGTGCCACCAGTGAGCAGGGGTGGCGGCAGCCCCAGCATTTT

J: TRBJ1-6
size: .
D: .
V: TRBV30
CDR3: CASATDSLNSPLHF
DNA: TGTGCCAGCGCCACCGACAGCCTCAATTCACCCCTCCACTTT

J: TRBJ2-2
size: .
D: .
V: TRBV3-1
CDR3: CASSQGSPAIGELFF
DNA: TGTGCCAGCAGCCAAGGGTCCCCAGCGATCGGGGAGCTGTTTTTT

J: TRBJ2-7
size: once
D: .
V: TRBV18
CDR3: CASSPSYTHEQYF
DNA: TGTGCCAGCTCACCAAGCTACACGCACGAGCAGTACTTC

J: TRBJ2-1
size: .
D: .
V: TRBV7-9
CDR3: CASSLAGGNEQFF
DNA: TGTGCCAGCAGCTTAGCAGGGGGCAATGAGCAGTTCTTC

J: TRBJ1-5
size: .
D: .
V: TRBV4-2
CDR3: CASSQEGSENSNQPQHF
DNA: TGTGCCAGCAGCCAAGAAGGATCGGAAAATAGCAATCAGCCCCAGCATTTT

J: TRBJ1-5
size: .
D: .
V: TRBV3-1
CDR3: CASSQDRGLNQPQHF
DNA: TGTGCCAGCAGCCAAGACAGGGGCCTCAATCAGCCCCAGCATTTT

J: TRBJ2-5
size: .
D: .
V: TRBV10-3
CDR3: CAISPGRETQYF
DNA: TGTGCCATCAGCCCCGGTCGGGAGACCCAGTACTTC

J: TRBJ2-2
size: .
D: TRBD2
V: TRBV6-5
CDR3: CASSYPPAGGRNTGELFF
DNA: TGTGCCAGCAGTTATCCGCCCGCGGGGGGCAGGAACACCGGGGAGCTGTTTTTT

J: TRBJ1-1
size: .
D: .
V: TRBV15
CDR3: CATSATGTEAFF
DNA: TGTGCCACCAGCGCGACAGGAACTGAAGCTTTCTTT

J: TRBJ2-1
size: .
D: .
V: TRBV19
CDR3: CASSIDLWNEQFF
DNA: TGTGCCAGTAGTATAGATCTTTGGAATGAGCAGTTCTTC

J: TRBJ2-1
size: few
D: .
V: TRBV5-1
CDR3: CASSPGVDNEQFF
DNA: TGCGCCAGCAGCCCCGGAGTGGACAATGAGCAGTTCTTC

J: TRBJ1-1
size: .
D: .
V: TRBV9
CDR3: CASSVDMNIEAFF
DNA: TGTGCCAGCAGTGTCGATATGAACATTGAAGCTTTCTTT

J: TRBJ1-2
size: .
D: TRBD1
V: TRBV3-1
CDR3: CASSREDRGGGYTF
DNA: TGTGCCAGCAGCCGAGAGGACAGGGGTGGTGGCTACACCTTC

J: TRBJ2-2
size: few
D: .
V: TRBV7-2
CDR3: CASSSYRPDTGELFF
DNA: TGTGCCAGCAGCTCCTATAGGCCAGACACCGGGGAGCTGTTTTTT

J: TRBJ2-1
size: .
D: TRBD2
V: TRBV14
CDR3: CASSQISGVGNEQFF
DNA: TGTGCCAGCAGCCAAATTAGCGGGGTTGGCAATGAGCAGTTCTTC